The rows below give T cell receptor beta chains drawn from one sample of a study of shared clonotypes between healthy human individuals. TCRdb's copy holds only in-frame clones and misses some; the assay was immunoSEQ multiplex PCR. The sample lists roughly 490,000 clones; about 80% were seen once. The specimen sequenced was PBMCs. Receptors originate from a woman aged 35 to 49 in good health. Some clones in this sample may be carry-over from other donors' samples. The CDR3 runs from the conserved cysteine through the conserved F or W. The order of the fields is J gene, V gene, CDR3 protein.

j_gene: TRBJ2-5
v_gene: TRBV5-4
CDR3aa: CASSSAGDLQETQYF

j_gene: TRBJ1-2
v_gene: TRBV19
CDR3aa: CASSIGRENYGYTF

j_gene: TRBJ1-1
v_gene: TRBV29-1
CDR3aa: CSVRQGDTEAFF

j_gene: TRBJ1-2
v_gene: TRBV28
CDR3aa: CASSGPSNYYGYTF

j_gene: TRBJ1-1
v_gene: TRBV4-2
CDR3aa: CASSQEGARMNTEAFF

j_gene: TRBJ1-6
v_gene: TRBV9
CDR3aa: CASSVDQGGNSPLHF

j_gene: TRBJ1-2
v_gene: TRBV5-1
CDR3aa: CASSSGQGAGGYTF

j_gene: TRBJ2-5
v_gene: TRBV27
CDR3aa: CASSLRRLPSETQYF

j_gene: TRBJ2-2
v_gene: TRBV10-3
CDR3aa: CAIRLGQGDTGELFF

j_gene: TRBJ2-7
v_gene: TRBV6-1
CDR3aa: CASSEKAAYEQYF

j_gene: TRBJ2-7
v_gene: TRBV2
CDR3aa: CASSVSSGMGSYKQYF

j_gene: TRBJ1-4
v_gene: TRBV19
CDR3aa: CASSWRSAEKLFF

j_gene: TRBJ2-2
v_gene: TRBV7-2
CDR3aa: CASTPLGGTTGELFF

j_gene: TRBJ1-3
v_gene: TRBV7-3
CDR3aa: CASSPDSSTGNTIYF

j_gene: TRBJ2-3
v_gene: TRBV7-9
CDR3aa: CASSLAQYGDTQYF

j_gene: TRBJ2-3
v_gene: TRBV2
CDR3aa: CASSETGGQYF

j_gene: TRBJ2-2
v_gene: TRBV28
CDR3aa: CASGLAGGNTGELFF

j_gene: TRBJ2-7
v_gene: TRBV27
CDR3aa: CASSSSGKGNYEQYF

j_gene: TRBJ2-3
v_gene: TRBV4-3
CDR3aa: CASSQVGGASTDTQYF

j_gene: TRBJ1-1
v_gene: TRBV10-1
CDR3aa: CAPWCPSGNTEAFF

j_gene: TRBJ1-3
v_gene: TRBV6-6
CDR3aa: CASSYSTTGDTIYF

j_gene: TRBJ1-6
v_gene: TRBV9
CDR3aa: CASSVDATGRLSPLHF

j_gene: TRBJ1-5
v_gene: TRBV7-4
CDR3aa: CASSLGGREGNQPQHF

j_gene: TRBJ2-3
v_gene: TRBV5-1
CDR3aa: CASSLGPSGSTDTQYF

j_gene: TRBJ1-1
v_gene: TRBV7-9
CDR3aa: CASSSTNTEAFF

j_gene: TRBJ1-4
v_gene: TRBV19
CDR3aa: CAGKGTENEKLFF

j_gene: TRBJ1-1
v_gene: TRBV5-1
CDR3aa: CASSLGSGLNTEAFF

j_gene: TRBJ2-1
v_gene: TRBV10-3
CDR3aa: CAISPRREGNNEQFF

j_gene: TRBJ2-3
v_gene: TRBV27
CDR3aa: CASSQTSSSGRWQDTQYF

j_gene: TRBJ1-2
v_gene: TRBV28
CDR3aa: CASSLYQSYGYTF

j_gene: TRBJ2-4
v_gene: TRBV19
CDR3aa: CASSMGEGGLAKNIQYF

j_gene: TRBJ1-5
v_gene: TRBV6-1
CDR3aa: CASRETGLNQPQHF

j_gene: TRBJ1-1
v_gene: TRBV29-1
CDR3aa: CSVLPPDTEAFF

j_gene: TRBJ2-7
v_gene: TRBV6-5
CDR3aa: CASSLGQGTYEQYF

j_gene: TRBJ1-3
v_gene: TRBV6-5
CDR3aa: CASRGQVSGNTIYF

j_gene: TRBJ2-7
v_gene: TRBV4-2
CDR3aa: CASSQEGGGKNSYEQYF

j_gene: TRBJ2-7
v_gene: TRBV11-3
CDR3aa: CASSYRGGEQYF

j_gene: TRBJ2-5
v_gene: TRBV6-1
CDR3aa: CATPGGVVQETQYF

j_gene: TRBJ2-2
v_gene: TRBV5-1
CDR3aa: CASSGLAGDAGELFF

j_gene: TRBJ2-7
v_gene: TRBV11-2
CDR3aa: CASSLGGSYEQYF

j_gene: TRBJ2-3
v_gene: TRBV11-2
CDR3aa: CASSPLRGRSVTDTQYF

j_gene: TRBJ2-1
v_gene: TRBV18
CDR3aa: CASSPLGVSYNEQFF

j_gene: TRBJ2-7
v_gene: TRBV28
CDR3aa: CASSLRGTVSYEQYF

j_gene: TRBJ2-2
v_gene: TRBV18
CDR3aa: CASSRGDRENTGELFF

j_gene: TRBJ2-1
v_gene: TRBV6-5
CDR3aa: CASSDSRESNEQFF

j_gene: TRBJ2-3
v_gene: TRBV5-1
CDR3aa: CASSRQGISQDTQYF

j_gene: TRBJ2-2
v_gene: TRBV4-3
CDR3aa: CASSQDVLAGGTGELFF

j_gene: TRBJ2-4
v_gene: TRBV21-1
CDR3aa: CASSHKPLPLAKNIQYF

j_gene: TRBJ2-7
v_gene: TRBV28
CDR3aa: CASSFMQGRSEQYF

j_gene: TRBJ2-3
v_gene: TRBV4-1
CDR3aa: CASSRPRDTQYF

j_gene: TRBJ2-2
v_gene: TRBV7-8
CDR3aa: CASRRREWTGELFF